This T cell receptor beta chain was captured in a study of blood T cells in healthy people across ages. This clonotype was counted many times. V lost 10 bases and J 5 bases, leaving 15 bases between the germline ends. This CDR3 contains 12 residues. The germline CDR1 and CDR2 sequences are MNHEY and SVGAGI. A second PCR of 7 to 11 cycles used a sample-barcoded 5' primer and a J-beta primer mix. MiXCR, run by TCRdb on the 5' RACE reads, gives a single entry per CDR3 protein. This table has over 750,000 distinct CDR3 sequences, roughly 25% appearing once. The same sample was also studied in work on T cells of mothers and their children.

Sequenced sample: blood. J is TRBJ2-7 and V is TRBV6-5; D is perhaps TRBD2 (5 bases). The clonotype was recovered from a boy younger than 18 in good health. CDR3 residues: CANNREGHEQYF. As DNA, the CDR3 is TGTGCCAACAATCGGGAAGGCCACGAGCAGTACTTC.